The clone carrying this T cell receptor (beta chain) has a single count. Its antigen is undetermined. This record comes from a study of cytomegalovirus exposure and HLA in healthy donors. Findings of the study overall: For TCR beta chains, V- and J-gene trimming was later linked to a missense DCLRE1C variant. Several of the most significant clusters appeared, in a later analysis, to be linked to common viral pathogens. 150 or so TCR beta chains were listed as cytomegalovirus-associated.

Germline CDR1 MNHNY, CDR2 SVGAGI (reference sequence). The V end lost 9 bases, the J end lost 7 bases, and 10 bases lay between the germline ends. The CDR3 has 12 amino acids. Use of 60 Vbeta and 13 Jbeta primers characterized the PCR. This table comes from immunoSEQ multiplex PCR, and its TCRdb copy is limited to in-frame clones, with some not included. The profile shows 130,000 or so clones, 84% of them singletons. This clonotype was obtained from a woman between 18 and 29 years old in good health and CMV-seropositive. The rearrangement links TRBV6-6 to TRBJ1-6, with D unresolved. The sequenced sample consisted of PBMCs. CDR3: CASATLNSPLHF. CDR3 bases: TGTGCCAGTGCGACATTAAATTCACCCCTCCACTTT.